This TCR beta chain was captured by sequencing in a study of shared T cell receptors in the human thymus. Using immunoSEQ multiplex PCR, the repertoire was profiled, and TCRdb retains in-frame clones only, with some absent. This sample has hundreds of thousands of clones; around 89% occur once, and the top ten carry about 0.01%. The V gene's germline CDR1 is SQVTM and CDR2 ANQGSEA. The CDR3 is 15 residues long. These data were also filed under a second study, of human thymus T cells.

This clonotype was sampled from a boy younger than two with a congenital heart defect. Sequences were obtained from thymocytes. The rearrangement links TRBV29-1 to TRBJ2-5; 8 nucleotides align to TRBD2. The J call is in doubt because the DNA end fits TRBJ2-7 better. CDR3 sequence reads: CSALESGSPSYEQYF. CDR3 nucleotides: TGCAGCGCACTGGAGAGCGGGAGCCCCTCCTACGAGCAGTACTTC.